This TCR beta chain was identified in a study of early T cells in non-severe SARS-CoV-2 infection. Study background: Sequencing of bulk RNA from unsorted whole blood was done, without chain pairing.

Only a few counts were recorded for this clonotype. Its antigen is not known. Unique molecular identifiers were attached to individual cDNA molecules. Using its own MiXCR run on the 5' RACE reads, TCRdb lists one record per CDR3 protein. The sample includes approximately 45,000 distinct CDR3 sequences, approximately 10% of them seen just once. Points from the study as a whole: VDJdb-based matching was biased toward anti-spike CD8 responses and missed private and CD4 specificities.

Trimming left V 4 bases short and J 0 bases short, with 15 bases between. The germline CDR1 and CDR2 sequences are KGHSH and LQKENI. The CDR3 covers 16 residues. This sequence was found in an adult who was a healthcare worker with PCR-confirmed SARS-CoV-2 infection or an uninfected control (not recorded which). Sequencing used whole blood. The chain recombines TRBV18 with TRBJ1-1; the D gene is possibly TRBD1 (6 bases). CDR3 nucleotides: TGTGCCAGCTCACTAGGAGGGGGGTCGGTGAACACTGAAGCTTTCTTT. Its translation is CASSLGGGSVNTEAFF. The whole variable domain, filled in from reference TRBV18 and TRBJ1-1, reads NAGVMQNPRHLVRRRGQEARLRCSPMKGHSHVYWYRQLPEEGLKFMVYLQKENIIDESGMPKERFSAEFPKEGPSILRIQQVVRGDSAAYFCASSLGGGSVNTEAFFGQGTRLTVV.